The 22 T cell receptor beta chains given below trace back to one sample, sequenced in a study of T cells in localized non-small cell lung cancer. Method: immunoSEQ multiplex PCR; TCRdb's copy keeps in-frame clones and lacks some. This table has some 51,000 clones, 86% appearing once. This specimen was peripheral blood, taken before any cancer treatment. These receptors were taken from a woman aged 35 to 69 with stage I lung adenocarcinoma.

The gene calls are TRBV19 and TRBJ2-7; perhaps TRBD2 as D (5 bases). Germline V lookup: CDR1 LNHDA, CDR2 SQIVND (reference sequence). V lost 1 base to trimming and J lost 0 bases, with 7 bases between them. The CDR3 has 14 amino acids. CDR3 sequence: CASSIGGSSYEQYF. DNA of the CDR3: TGTGCCAGTAGTATAGGAGGGAGCTCCTACGAGCAGTACTTC.

This clone was detected once. The chain combines TRBV6-5 with TRBJ2-7; D possibly corresponds to TRBD1 (7 bases). Germline CDR1 and CDR2: MNHEY and SVGAGI. Trimming cost V 8 bases and J 8 bases, with 25 bases left between them. The CDR3 has 15 residues. CDR3: CASGGHSTGLSKQYF. The CDR3 nucleotides read TGTGCCAGCGGGGGGCATTCGACAGGGCTGTCTAAGCAGTACTTC.

V and J are TRBV30 and TRBJ1-5; tentatively, D is TRBD1 (6 bases). This CDR3 is built from 15 residues. V was pared by 2 bases and J by 0 bases, with 11 bases between. Germline lookup yields CDR1 GTSNPN and CDR2 SVGIG (reference sequence). For the CDR3, the DNA is TGTGCCTGGAGTAAGGGGGTTTATAGCAATCAGCCCCAGCATTTT. Its translation: CAWSKGVYSNQPQHF. Based on the CDR3 plus reference TRBV30 and TRBJ1-5, the full variable domain is SQTIHQWPATLVQPVGSPLSLECTVEGTSNPNLYWYRQAAGRGLQLLFYSVGIGQISSEVPQNLSASRPQDRQFILSSKKLLLSDSGFYLCAWSKGVYSNQPQHFGDGTRLSIL.

The chain uses TRBV19 and TRBJ1-1, with TRBD1 matching over 8 bases. Germline CDR1 reads LNHDA; CDR2 reads SQIVND (reference sequence). This CDR3 comprises 16 residues. The J segment lost 4 bases and the V segment lost 3 bases, leaving 10 bases of the junction unmatched. DNA of the CDR3: TGTGCCAGTAGTATGGGCAGGGGGCTAATCGGCACTGAAGCTTTCTTT. Encoded protein: CASSMGRGLIGTEAFF.

This rearrangement joins TRBV6-6 to TRBJ1-5, with unresolved D. Trimming cost V 7 bases and J 4 bases, with 11 bases left between them. CDR3 length: 13 residues. Germline-derived CDR1 and CDR2 are MNHNY and SVGAGI (reference sequence). As DNA, the CDR3 is TGTGCCAGCACTCACATACGAAATCAGCCCCAGCATTTT. This encodes CASTHIRNQPQHF.

This sequence joins TRBV4-1 and TRBJ2-3; 8 bases fit TRBD2. After removal of 0 bases from V and 2 bases from J, the junction contained 13 bases not matched to a gene. The germline V gene has CDR1 MGHRA and CDR2 YSYEKL. The CDR3 totals 19 residues. The CDR3 is CASSQDVAGKASYTDTQYF. CDR3 nucleotides: TGCGCCAGCAGCCAAGATGTAGCGGGGAAGGCTTCTTACACAGATACGCAGTATTTT.

By sample fraction, this clone is medium-sized. The DNA of the CDR3 is TGTGCCAGCAGCTTAGCGTTGGGACAGGGATACGAGCAGTACTTC. Protein sequence: CASSLALGQGYEQYF. The chain has TRBV7-2 and TRBJ2-7; TRBD1 agrees at 9 bases. The J segment lost 4 bases and the V segment lost 0 bases, leaving 4 bases of the junction unmatched. Germline V gene sequence: CDR1 SGHTA, CDR2 FQGNSA. The CDR3 loop spans 15 amino acids.

V is TRBV7-9 and J is TRBJ2-3; D call uncertain. CDR1 and CDR2 from the germline V gene are SEHNR and FQNEAQ (reference sequence). The V gene lost 2 bases and the J gene lost 0 bases, with 6 bases spanning the gap. This CDR3 has 14 amino acids. The CDR3 DNA sequence: TGTGCCAGCAGCTTAATCACTAGCACAGATACGCAGTATTTT. Residues: CASSLITSTDTQYF.

V usage is TRBV6-5 and J usage is TRBJ1-3; D ambiguous. V was clipped by 2 bases and J by 3 bases, with 11 bases between them. The germline V gene has CDR1 MNHEY and CDR2 SVGAGI. This CDR3 spans 15 amino acids. The CDR3 DNA sequence: TGTGCCAGCAGTTACGACGGGATAGATGGAAACACCATATATTTT. Translating it yields CASSYDGIDGNTIYF.

The chain employs TRBV16 and TRBJ2-5; 14 bases match TRBD2. The CDR3 covers 15 residues. Germline V gene lookup returns CDR1 KGHSY and CDR2 FQNENV. The ends lost 6 bases at V and 2 bases at J; junction bases unmatched: 2. Written as DNA, the CDR3 is TGTGCCAGCAGACGGACTAGCGGGGGGCAAGAGACCCAGTACTTC. This gives the protein CASRRTSGGQETQYF. The full variable domain, completed using reference TRBV16 and TRBJ2-5, is GEEVAQTPKHLVRGEGQKAKLYCAPIKGHSYVFWYQQVLKNEFKFLISFQNENVFDETGMPKERFSAKCLPNSPCSLEIQATKLEDSAVYFCASRRTSGGQETQYFGPGTRLLVL.

The rearrangement links TRBV30 to TRBJ1-1; TRBD1 is a possible D gene (6 bases). This CDR3 contains 15 residues. Germline loops: CDR1 GTSNPN, CDR2 SVGIG (reference sequence). V gave up 0 bases and J gave up 0 bases, with 11 bases separating them. The CDR3 sequence is CAWSVRGLMNTEAFF. CDR3 DNA sequence: TGTGCCTGGAGTGTACGGGGGCTAATGAACACTGAAGCTTTCTTT. The full variable domain, in which reference TRBV30 and TRBJ1-1 provide the parts outside the CDR3, is SQTIHQWPATLVQPVGSPLSLECTVEGTSNPNLYWYRQAAGRGLQLLFYSVGIGQISSEVPQNLSASRPQDRQFILSSKKLLLSDSGFYLCAWSVRGLMNTEAFFGQGTRLTVV.

CDR3 region: CAISDSGAENSPLHF. DNA of the CDR3: TGTGCCATCAGCGACAGCGGCGCGGAGAATTCACCCCTCCACTTT. This sequence joins TRBV10-3 and TRBJ1-6; weak D call: TRBD1 (5 bases). The germline V and J ends were trimmed by 6 bases and 7 bases, with 16 bases remaining between them. The CDR3 is 15 amino acids. Germline CDR1 ENHRY, CDR2 SYGVKD.

The V and J genes are TRBV7-9 and TRBJ1-4, with a weak D call TRBD1 (5 bases). V was clipped by 4 bases and J by 5 bases, with 14 bases between them. The germline V gene encodes CDR1 SEHNR and CDR2 FQNEAQ (reference sequence). The CDR3 spans 15 residues. The CDR3 protein is CASSSGTASNEKLFF. The CDR3 region has the DNA TGTGCCAGCAGCTCGGGGACGGCTTCAAATGAAAAACTGTTTTTT.

Concerning this clone itself: This sample also contains other DNA sequences that code for the same CDR3. The rearrangement joins TRBV7-2 to TRBJ2-3, with 7 nucleotides matching TRBD1. V lost 3 bases and J lost 3; bases outside the gene matches: 0. The CDR3 sequence is 13 residues long. Per germline, CDR1 SGHTA and CDR2 FQGNSA. CDR3 loop: CASSLDRTDTQYF. CDR3 nucleotide sequence: TGTGCCAGCAGCTTGGACAGGACAGATACGCAGTATTTT.

The chain uses TRBV11-2 and TRBJ2-5; 12 bases match TRBD2. The germline gives CDR1 SGHAT, CDR2 FQNNGV. V dropped 5 bases and J dropped 2; count of bases not matched to a gene: 6. The CDR3 extends over 16 amino acids. In DNA, the CDR3 is TGTGCCAGCAGCATAACTAGCGGGGGGCCTCAAGAGACCCAGTACTTC. It codes for CASSITSGGPQETQYF.

This chain connects TRBV9 to TRBJ1-2, with 9 bases matching TRBD1. CDR3 size: 14 residues. The germline CDR1 and CDR2 sequences are SGDLS and YYNGEE. V dropped 4 bases and J dropped 6; count of bases not matched to a gene: 7. The CDR3 DNA reads as TGTGCCAGCAGCCCTACCGGACAGGGGAATGGCTACACCTTC. Its translation: CASSPTGQGNGYTF.

V is TRBV7-9 and J is TRBJ1-2, with TRBD1 identical over 7 bases. The V and J ends lost 4 bases and 3 bases, in that order; junction bases with no gene match: 11. There are 16 residues in the CDR3. Per the germline V gene, CDR1 is SEHNR and CDR2 is FQNEAQ (reference sequence). CDR3 DNA: TGTGCCAGCAGCTCTCAGGTTCAGGGGGTATACTATGGCTACACCTTC. Its protein is CASSSQVQGVYYGYTF.

This chain uses TRBV19 with TRBJ1-3; D not certain. Germline V gives CDR1 LNHDA, CDR2 SQIVND (reference sequence). The CDR3 sequence is 15 residues long. Trimming took 7 bases from V and 0 from J, leaving 13 bases between them. CDR3 sequence: CASKQNRLSGNTIYF. The CDR3, as DNA: TGTGCCAGTAAGCAAAACCGACTCTCTGGAAACACCATATATTTT.

As for this clone: The junction and the germline gene differ at one end; a read error may be behind it. The rearrangement uses TRBV2 and TRBJ1-4; no clear D. CDR1 SNHLY and CDR2 FYNNEI come from the germline V gene. This CDR3 has 12 amino acids. The CDR3: CASSEYTGLRIF. CDR3 nucleotides: TGTGCCAGCAGTGAGTACACCGGGCTACGTATTTTT.

The chain's CDR3 is CASSLGGLGYEQYF. The CDR3 DNA reads TGTGCCAGCAGCTTAGGCGGTCTTGGGTACGAGCAGTACTTC. The V call is TRBV7-2, the J call TRBJ2-7; D ambiguous. Germline V gene sequence: CDR1 SGHTA, CDR2 FQGNSA. This CDR3 comprises 14 residues. Trimming pared 1 base from V and 4 bases from J, leaving 11 bases between. The full variable domain, rest sourced from reference TRBV7-2 and TRBJ2-7, is GAGVSQSPSNKVTEKGKDVELRCDPISGHTALYWYRQSLGQGLEFLIYFQGNSAPDKSGLPSDRFSAERTGGSVSTLTIQRTQQEDSAVYLCASSLGGLGYEQYFGPGTRLTVT.

This rearrangement joins TRBV9 to TRBJ1-1, with D perhaps matching TRBD1 (6 bases). Germline lookup yields CDR1 SGDLS and CDR2 YYNGEE. Trimming shortened V by 4 bases and J by 1 base, and 11 bases separated the two germline ends. The CDR3 consists of 14 residues. The CDR3: CASSPRQANTEAFF. CDR3 DNA sequence: TGTGCCAGCAGCCCTCGACAGGCGAACACTGAAGCTTTCTTT. Complete variable domain (other parts from reference TRBV9 and TRBJ1-1): DSGVTQTPKHLITATGQRVTLRCSPRSGDLSVYWYQQSLDQGLQFLIQYYNGEERAKGNILERFSAQQFPDLHSELNLSSLELGDSALYFCASSPRQANTEAFFGQGTRLTVV.

The V and J genes are TRBV6-6 and TRBJ1-1; D is perhaps TRBD1 (6 bases). This CDR3 spans 13 amino acids. Per the germline V gene, CDR1 is MNHNY and CDR2 is SVGAGI (reference sequence). In DNA form, the CDR3 reads TGTCTCAGCGGGGGGGCCGGGGACACTGAAGCTTTCTTT. Translation gives CLSGGAGDTEAFF.